These 7 T cell receptor beta chains were all obtained from the same sample, sequenced in a study of immune evolution from preneoplasia to lung adenocarcinoma. Assay used: immunoSEQ multiplex PCR; TCRdb lists only in-frame clones, some missing. The sample includes 2,500 to 3,500 clones, roughly four fifths of them seen just once. Sequenced input: FFPE adjacent normal lung tissue. Every receptor here comes from a person aged 40-50 years with lung adenocarcinoma.

The rearrangement joins TRBV5-1 to TRBJ2-3; weak D call: TRBD2 (5 bases). CDR1 and CDR2 from the germline V gene are SGHRS and YFSETQ. The V end lost 3 bases, the J end lost 0 bases, and 8 bases lay between the germline ends. CDR3 length: 14 amino acids. This chain's CDR3 is CASSWGDSTDTQYF. DNA of the CDR3: TGCGCCAGCAGCTGGGGAGACAGCACAGATACGCAGTATTTT.

V is TRBV18 and J is TRBJ1-1, with 8 bases matching TRBD1. Germline V gene data show CDR1 as KGHSH and CDR2 as LQKENI. This CDR3 is built from 17 residues. With V trimmed by 0 bases and J by 3 bases, 9 bases remained unmatched. CDR3 sequence reads: CASSPPDDQGADTEAFF. The CDR3 coding sequence is TGTGCCAGCTCACCACCCGATGATCAGGGGGCAGACACTGAAGCTTTCTTT. The full variable domain, with the rest looked up from reference TRBV18 and TRBJ1-1, is NAGVMQNPRHLVRRRGQEARLRCSPMKGHSHVYWYRQLPEEGLKFMVYLQKENIIDESGMPKERFSAEFPKEGPSILRIQQVVRGDSAAYFCASSPPDDQGADTEAFFGQGTRLTVV.

The chain is built from TRBV5-4 and TRBJ1-1; tentative D call: TRBD1 (5 bases). Germline V gene sequence: CDR1 SGHNT, CDR2 YYREEE (reference sequence). V lost 4 bases, J lost 8 bases, and 15 bases lay in between. This CDR3 has 13 amino acids. The DNA of the CDR3 is TGTGCCAGCAGCAGGCAGGGTGTAGGCGAAGCTTTCTTT. Its protein is CASSRQGVGEAFF. Variable domain in full (rest from reference TRBV5-4 and TRBJ1-1): ETGVTQSPTHLIKTRGQQVTLRCSSQSGHNTVSWYQQALGQGPQFIFQYYREEENGRGNFPPRFSGLQFPNYSSELNVNALELDDSALYLCASSRQGVGEAFFGQGTRLTVV.

The chain employs TRBV28 and TRBJ2-7; TRBD2 might be the D (5 bases). This CDR3 spans 14 amino acids. Trimming stripped 6 bases from V and 2 bases from J, with 14 bases between. Germline CDR1 is MDHEN and CDR2 is SYDVKM. As DNA, the CDR3 is TGTGCCAGCAGGGACTCGACACGTCCCTACGAGCAGTACTTC. Protein product: CASRDSTRPYEQYF.

This clone appeared a single time. The CDR3 DNA sequence: TGTGCCTGGAGCGCGCTGGATGAGCAGTTCTTC. Protein: CAWSALDEQFF. The V gene is TRBV30, the J gene TRBJ2-1, with D hard to call. The CDR3 runs to 11 residues. The V end lost 3 bases, the J end lost 8 bases, and 8 bases lay between the germline ends. Germline values: CDR1 GTSNPN, CDR2 SVGIG (reference sequence).

The rearrangement links TRBV15 to TRBJ1-4, with a weak D call TRBD1 (5 bases). Trimming pared 1 base from V and 4 bases from J, leaving 10 bases between. The CDR3 contains 15 residues. Germline loops: CDR1 LNHNV, CDR2 YYDKDF (reference sequence). Here the CDR3 reads CATSRGDGDNEKLFF. In nucleotides, the CDR3 is TGTGCCACCAGCAGAGGGGACGGAGATAATGAAAAACTGTTTTTT.

This rearrangement joins TRBV15 to TRBJ2-1; 7 nucleotides agree with TRBD1. V lost 4 bases and J lost 0; bases outside the gene matches: 15. The V gene's germline CDR1 is LNHNV and CDR2 YYDKDF (reference sequence). This CDR3 has 19 residues. Here the CDR3 DNA reads TGTGCCACCAGCACAGTACGGGTACAGGGGACAGCCTCCTACAATGAGCAGTTCTTC. As protein: CATSTVRVQGTASYNEQFF.